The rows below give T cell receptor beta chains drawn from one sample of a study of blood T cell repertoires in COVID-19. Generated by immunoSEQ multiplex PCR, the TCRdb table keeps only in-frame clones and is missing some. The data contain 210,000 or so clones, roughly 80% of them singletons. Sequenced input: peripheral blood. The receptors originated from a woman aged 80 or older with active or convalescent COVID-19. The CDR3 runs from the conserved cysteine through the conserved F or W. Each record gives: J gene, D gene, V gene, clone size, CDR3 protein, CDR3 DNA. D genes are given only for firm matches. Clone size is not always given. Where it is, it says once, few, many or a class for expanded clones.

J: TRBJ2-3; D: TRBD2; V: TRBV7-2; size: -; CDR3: CASSPGPLAGGTNTQYF; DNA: TGTGCCAGCAGCCCCGGCCCCCTAGCGGGGGGTACAAATACGCAGTATTTT
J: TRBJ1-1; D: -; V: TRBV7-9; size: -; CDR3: CASRPAAGTEAFF; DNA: TGTGCCAGCAGACCCGCGGCGGGCACTGAAGCTTTCTTT
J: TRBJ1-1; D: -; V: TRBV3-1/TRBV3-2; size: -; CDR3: CASSQARRGRTEAFF; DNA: TGTGCCAGCAGCCAAGCCCGTCGGGGTAGGACTGAAGCTTTCTTT
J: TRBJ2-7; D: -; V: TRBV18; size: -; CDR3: CASSQGRGSSYEQYF; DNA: TGTGCCAGCTCACAGGGTAGGGGAAGCTCCTACGAGCAGTACTTC
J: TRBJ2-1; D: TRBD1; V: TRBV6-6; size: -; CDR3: CASRPTGTGNNEQFF; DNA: TGTGCCAGCAGACCTACCGGGACAGGCAACAATGAGCAGTTCTTC
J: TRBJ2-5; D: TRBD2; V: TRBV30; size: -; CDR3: CAWGRGTSVGETQYF; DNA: TGTGCCTGGGGGCGGGGGACTAGCGTCGGGGAGACCCAGTACTTC
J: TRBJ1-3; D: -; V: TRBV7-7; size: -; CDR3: CASSLTAGAGNTIYF; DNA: TGTGCTAGCAGCTTAACGGCAGGGGCTGGAAACACCATATATTTT
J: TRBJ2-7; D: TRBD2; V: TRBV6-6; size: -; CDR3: CASSRGLSGLAGGYEQYF; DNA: TGTGCCAGCAGTCGGGGACTTTCGGGACTAGCGGGGGGGTACGAGCAGTACTTC
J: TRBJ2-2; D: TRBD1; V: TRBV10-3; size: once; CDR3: CAILELQGSGELFF; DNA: TGTGCCATCTTAGAGTTACAGGGGAGCGGGGAGCTGTTTTTT
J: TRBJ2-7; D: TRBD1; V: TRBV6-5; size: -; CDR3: CASGSGTGSYEQYF; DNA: TGTGCCAGCGGATCCGGGACAGGGTCCTACGAGCAGTACTTC
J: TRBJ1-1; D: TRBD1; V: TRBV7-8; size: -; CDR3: CASSLMTGGTEAFF; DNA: TGTGCCAGCAGCTTAATGACAGGGGGCACTGAAGCTTTCTTT
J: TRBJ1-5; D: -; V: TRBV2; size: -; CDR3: CASTPLYSNQPQHF; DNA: TGTGCCAGCACCCCTTTATATAGCAATCAGCCCCAGCATTTT
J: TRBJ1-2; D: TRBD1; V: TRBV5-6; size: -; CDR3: CASSSSRDRVPAGYTF; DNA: TGTGCCAGCAGCTCTTCCCGGGACAGGGTTCCTGCTGGCTACACCTTC
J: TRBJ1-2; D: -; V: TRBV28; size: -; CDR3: CASSLLKSPYGYTF; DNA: TGTGCCAGCAGTTTATTGAAGAGTCCCTATGGCTACACCTTC
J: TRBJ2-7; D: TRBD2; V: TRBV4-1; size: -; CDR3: CASSQGVSGSYEQYF; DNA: TGCGCCAGCAGCCAAGGGGTTAGCGGGAGTTACGAGCAGTACTTC
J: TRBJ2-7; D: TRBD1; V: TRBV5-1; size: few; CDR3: CASSFGGQGQYEQYF; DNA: TGCGCCAGCAGCTTTGGGGGACAGGGGCAATACGAGCAGTACTTC
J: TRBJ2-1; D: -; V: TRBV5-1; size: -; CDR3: CASSLEGGTYNEQFF; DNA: TGCGCCAGCAGCTTGGAGGGGGGGACATACAATGAGCAGTTCTTC
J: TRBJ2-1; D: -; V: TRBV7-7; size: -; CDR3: CASSFSGESYNEQFF; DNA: TGTGCCAGCAGCTTCTCGGGAGAATCCTACAATGAGCAGTTCTTC
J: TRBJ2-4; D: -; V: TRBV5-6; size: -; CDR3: CASSYPGAKNIQYF; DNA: TGTGCCAGCAGCTACCCAGGGGCCAAAAACATTCAGTACTTC
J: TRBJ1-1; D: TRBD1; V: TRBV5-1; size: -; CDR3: CASSPGQPVPEAFF; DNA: TGCGCCAGCAGCCCGGGACAGCCGGTACCGGAAGCTTTCTTT
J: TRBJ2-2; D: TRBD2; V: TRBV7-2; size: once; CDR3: CASSPRAGGGITGELFF; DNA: TGTGCCAGCAGCCCAAGGGCGGGGGGCGGTATCACCGGGGAGCTGTTTTTT
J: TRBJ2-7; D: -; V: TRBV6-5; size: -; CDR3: CASSRGAHSYEQYF; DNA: TGTGCCAGCAGCCGGGGGGCCCACTCCTACGAGCAGTACTTC
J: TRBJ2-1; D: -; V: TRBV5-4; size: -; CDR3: CASSPPAGGKNNEQFF; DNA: TGTGCCAGCAGCCCCCCAGCGGGTGGGAAAAACAATGAGCAGTTCTTC
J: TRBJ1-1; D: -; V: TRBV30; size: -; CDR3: CAWRPGGPYTEAFF; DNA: TGTGCCTGGAGGCCGGGGGGTCCCTACACTGAAGCTTTCTTT
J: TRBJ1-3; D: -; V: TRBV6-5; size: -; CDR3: CASSYTGTSGNTIYF; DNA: TGTGCCAGCAGTTATACTGGGACTTCTGGAAACACCATATATTTT
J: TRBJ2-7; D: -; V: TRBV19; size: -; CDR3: CASSSRGPYEQYF; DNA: TGTGCCAGTAGTTCCAGGGGCCCCTACGAGCAGTACTTC
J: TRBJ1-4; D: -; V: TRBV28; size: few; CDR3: CASSLGRGLEKLFF; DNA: TGTGCCAGCAGTTTGGGCAGGGGATTAGAAAAACTGTTTTTT
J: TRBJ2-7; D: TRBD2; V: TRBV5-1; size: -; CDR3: CASSLVGSGRGSYEQYF; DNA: TGCGCCAGCAGCTTGGTTGGTAGCGGGAGGGGCTCCTACGAGCAGTACTTC
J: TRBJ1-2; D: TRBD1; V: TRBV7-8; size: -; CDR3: CASSLPTGGRGYTF; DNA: TGTGCCAGCAGCTTACCGACAGGGGGCAGGGGCTACACCTTC
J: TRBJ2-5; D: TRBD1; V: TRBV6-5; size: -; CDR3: CASSNPGGSETQYF; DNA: TGTGCCAGCAGTAACCCAGGGGGCTCAGAGACCCAGTACTTC
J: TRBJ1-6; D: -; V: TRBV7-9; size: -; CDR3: CASSAGQSTFPTLHF; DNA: TGTGCCAGCAGCGCAGGGCAGTCTACCTTTCCCACCCTCCACTTT
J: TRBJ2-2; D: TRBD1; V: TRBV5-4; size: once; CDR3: CASSLGGEIGELFF; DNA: TGTGCCAGCAGCTTAGGGGGCGAAATCGGGGAGCTGTTTTTT
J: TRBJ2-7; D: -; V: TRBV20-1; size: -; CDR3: CSASGAGYEQYF; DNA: TGCAGTGCTAGTGGAGCGGGTTACGAGCAGTACTTC
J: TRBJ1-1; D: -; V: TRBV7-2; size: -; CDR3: CASSRNGGNTEAFF; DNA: TGTGCCAGCAGCAGAAACGGGGGGAACACTGAAGCTTTCTTT
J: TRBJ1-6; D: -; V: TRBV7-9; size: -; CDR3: CASSLGGSYNSPLHF; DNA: TGTGCCAGCAGCTTGGGGGGTTCCTATAATTCACCCCTCCACTTT
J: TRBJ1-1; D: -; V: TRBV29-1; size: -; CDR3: CSVEQIMNTEAFF; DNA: TGCAGCGTTGAACAGATTATGAACACTGAAGCTTTCTTT
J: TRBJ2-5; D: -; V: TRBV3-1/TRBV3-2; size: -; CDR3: CACTRGETQYF; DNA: TGTGCCTGCACCAGGGGAGAGACCCAGTACTTC
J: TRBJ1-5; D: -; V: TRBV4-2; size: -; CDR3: CASSQRSFNQPQHF; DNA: TGTGCCAGCAGCCAAAGGAGTTTCAATCAGCCCCAGCATTTT
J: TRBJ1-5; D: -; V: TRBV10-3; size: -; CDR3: CAIGRGQLHSNQPQHF; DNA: TGTGCCATTGGAAGGGGACAATTGCATTCCAATCAGCCCCAGCATTTT
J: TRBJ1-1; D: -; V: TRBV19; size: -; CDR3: CASINTKYTEAFF; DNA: TGTGCCAGTATTAATACTAAATACACTGAAGCTTTCTTT
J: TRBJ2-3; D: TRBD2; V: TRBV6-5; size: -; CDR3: CASSYGGRPTDTQYF; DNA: TGTGCCAGCAGTTACGGCGGGAGGCCAACAGATACGCAGTATTTT
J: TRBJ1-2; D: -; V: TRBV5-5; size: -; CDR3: CASSLAREMGGYTF; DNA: TGTGCCAGCAGCTTGGCCAGGGAAATGGGTGGCTACACCTTC
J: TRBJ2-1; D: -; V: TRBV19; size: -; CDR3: CASKQLRESNEQFF; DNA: TGTGCCAGTAAGCAACTACGGGAGAGTAATGAGCAGTTCTTC
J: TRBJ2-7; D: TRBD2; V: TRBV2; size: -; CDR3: CASRRGLAGRRITDEQYF; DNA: TGTGCCAGCAGGAGGGGACTAGCGGGACGGCGAATTACCGACGAGCAGTACTTC
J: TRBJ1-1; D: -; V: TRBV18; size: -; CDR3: CASSPPPRLGEAFF; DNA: TGTGCCAGCTCACCACCCCCACGCCTTGGAGAGGCTTTCTTT
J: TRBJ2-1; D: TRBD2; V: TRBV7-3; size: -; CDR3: CASSPQSGGATEQFF; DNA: TGTGCCAGCAGCCCCCAGAGCGGGGGGGCCACTGAGCAGTTCTTC
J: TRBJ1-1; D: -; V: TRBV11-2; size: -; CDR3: CASSLVSDPNSEAFF; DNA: TGTGCCAGCAGCTTAGTATCAGACCCGAACAGTGAAGCTTTCTTT
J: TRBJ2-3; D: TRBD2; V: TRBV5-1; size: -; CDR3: CASSSAASGETDTQYF; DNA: TGCGCCAGCAGCTCGGCAGCTAGCGGGGAAACAGATACGCAGTATTTT
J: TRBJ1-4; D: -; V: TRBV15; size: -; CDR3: CATSGAANEKLFF; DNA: TGTGCCACCAGCGGGGCCGCTAATGAAAAACTGTTTTTT
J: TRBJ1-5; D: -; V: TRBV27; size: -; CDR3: CASSSGDSNQPQHF; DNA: TGTGCCAGCAGTTCGGGGGACAGCAATCAGCCCCAGCATTTT
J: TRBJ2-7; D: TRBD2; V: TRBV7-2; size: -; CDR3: CASSLARLAGDEQYF; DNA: TGTGCCAGCAGCTTAGCGCGACTAGCGGGCGACGAGCAGTACTTC
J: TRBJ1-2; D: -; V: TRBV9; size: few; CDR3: CASSETGIYGYTF; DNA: TGTGCCAGCAGCGAAACAGGGATCTATGGCTACACCTTC
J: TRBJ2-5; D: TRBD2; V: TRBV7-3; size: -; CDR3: CASSTGLAGSETQYF; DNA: TGTGCCAGCAGCACGGGACTAGCGGGGTCAGAGACCCAGTACTTC
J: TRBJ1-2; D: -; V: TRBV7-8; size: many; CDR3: CASTPQEGLWGYTF; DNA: TGTGCCAGCACCCCCCAAGAGGGCCTCTGGGGCTACACCTTC
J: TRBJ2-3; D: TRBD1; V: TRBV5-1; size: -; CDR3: CASSPRGTGGTDTQYF; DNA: TGCGCCAGCAGCCCCAGGGGGACAGGGGGCACAGATACGCAGTATTTT
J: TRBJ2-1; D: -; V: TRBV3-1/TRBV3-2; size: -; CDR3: CASSQASALYNEQFF; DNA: TGTGCCAGCAGCCAAGCTAGCGCGTTATACAATGAGCAGTTCTTC
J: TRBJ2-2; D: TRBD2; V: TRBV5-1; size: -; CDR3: CASSFLAGTSGVGELFF; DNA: TGCGCCAGCAGCTTTTTGGCTGGGACTAGCGGTGTCGGGGAGCTGTTTTTT
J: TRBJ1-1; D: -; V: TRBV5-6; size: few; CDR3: CASSYYRTRVNTEAFF; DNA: TGTGCCAGCAGTTACTATCGGACAAGAGTTAACACTGAAGCTTTCTTT
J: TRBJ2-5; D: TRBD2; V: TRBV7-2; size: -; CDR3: CASSLAGGMGKTQYF; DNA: TGTGCCAGCAGCTTAGCGGGGGGGATGGGGAAGACCCAGTACTTC